A single sample gave rise to the 6 T cell receptor beta chains below, sequenced in a study of T cells after yellow fever vaccination. TCRdb re-analysed the 5' RACE reads in MiXCR, keeping a single row per CDR3 protein. The sample lists about 400,000 distinct CDR3 sequences, 9.5% to 13% seen once, with less than 20% in the top ten. The sequencing used PBMCs, collected on the day of the first yellow fever vaccination. Receptor source: a man aged 18 to 29 who received the YFV17D yellow fever vaccine.

The rearrangement joins TRBV2 to TRBJ2-5; no definite D call. CDR1 and CDR2 (germline): SNHLY, FYNNEI. The CDR3 has 14 amino acids. The V gene lost 5 bases and the J gene lost 2 bases, with 12 bases spanning the gap. DNA of the CDR3: TGTGCCAGCAGTTCCGGGTCCGAGCAAGAGACCCAGTACTTC. This gives the protein CASSSGSEQETQYF.

This clonotype was seen a handful of times. V gene TRBV6-1 combines with J gene TRBJ2-7; perhaps D is TRBD1 or TRBD2 (5 bases each). Germline V lookup: CDR1 MNHNS, CDR2 SASEGT. The CDR3 covers 14 residues. Trimming left V 5 bases short and J 2 bases short, with 13 bases between. Here the CDR3 reads CASSPGTFAYEQYV. In DNA, the CDR3 is TGTGCCAGCAGTCCCGGGACGTTCGCCTACGAGCAGTACGTC.

This clonotype was detected a few times. V gene TRBV5-6 combines with J gene TRBJ2-7; D possibly corresponds to TRBD2 (6 bases). Germline loops: CDR1 SGHDT, CDR2 YYEEEE. The germline V and J ends were trimmed by 0 bases and 2 bases, with 15 bases remaining between them. This CDR3 contains 16 residues. CDR3 in DNA: TGTGCCAGCAGCTTGGTAGCGGCGGGCATCCCCTACGAGCAGTACTTC. This codes for CASSLVAAGIPYEQYF. The full variable domain, with the rest looked up from reference TRBV5-6 and TRBJ2-7, is DAGVTQSPTHLIKTRGQQVTLRCSPKSGHDTVSWYQQALGQGPQFIFQYYEEEERQRGNFPDRFSGHQFPNYSSELNVNALLLGDSALYLCASSLVAAGIPYEQYFGPGTRLTVT.

The chain joins TRBV2 to TRBJ2-7; no firm D call. V gave up 5 bases and J gave up 5 bases, with 19 bases separating them. Germline V gene lookup returns CDR1 SNHLY and CDR2 FYNNEI. This CDR3 has 15 residues. The CDR3 nucleotides read TGTGCCAGCAGTCCCGTTAACGTCGCTCGGAACGAGCAGTACTTC. This sequence encodes CASSPVNVARNEQYF.

The chain carries TRBV5-4 and TRBJ2-1; 13 bases fit TRBD2. V was clipped by 3 bases and J by 3 bases; unmatched bases: 6. Germline CDR1 and CDR2: SGHNT and YYREEE (reference sequence). The CDR3 is made up of 17 amino acids. CDR3 protein: CASSWTSGGHFYNEQFF. CDR3 nucleotide sequence: TGTGCCAGCAGCTGGACTAGCGGGGGCCATTTCTACAATGAGCAGTTCTTC.

This clonotype was recorded many times. This rearrangement joins TRBV6-5 to TRBJ1-2, with 7 bases that match TRBD1. Trimming cost V 3 bases and J 7 bases; bases outside gene matches: 5. This CDR3 spans 13 amino acids. Germline assignment: CDR1 MNHEY and CDR2 SVGAGI. The CDR3 here is CASSYLRTGGYTF. The CDR3 nucleotides are TGTGCCAGCAGTTATTTGCGGACAGGTGGCTACACCTTC.